A selection of T cell receptor beta chains follows, all from one sample in a study of beta chain features in type 1 diabetes. Clones were sequenced by immunoSEQ multiplex PCR, and TCRdb holds only the in-frame ones, with some missing. The profile shows some 160,000 clones, just over 8% of them singletons. The sequencing input was central memory CD4+ T cells from blood. The receptors derive from a woman under 30 with type 1 diabetes. The CDR3 runs from the conserved cysteine through the conserved F or W. D genes are given only for firm matches. Expanded clones get a size class; other rows say once, few or many, or leave the size out.

j_call: TRBJ1-4
d_call: -
clone_size: few
v_call: TRBV11-2
cdr3_length: 15
cdr3_aa: CASSLSAGTNEKLFF
cdr3_nt: TGTGCCAGCAGCTTATCGGCAGGGACTAATGAAAAACTGTTTTTT

j_call: TRBJ1-2
d_call: -
clone_size: -
v_call: TRBV5-1
cdr3_length: 13
cdr3_aa: CASSLASGNGYTF
cdr3_nt: TGCGCCAGCAGCTTGGCCTCAGGGAATGGCTACACCTTC

j_call: TRBJ1-2
d_call: -
clone_size: -
v_call: TRBV5-4
cdr3_length: 15
cdr3_aa: CASSPQSTGGFSYTF
cdr3_nt: TGTGCCAGCAGCCCCCAATCGACGGGGGGTTTTAGCTACACCTTC

j_call: TRBJ1-2
d_call: TRBD1
clone_size: few
v_call: TRBV4-3
cdr3_length: 13
cdr3_aa: CASSPWDSYGYTF
cdr3_nt: TGCGCCAGCAGCCCGTGGGACAGCTATGGCTACACCTTC

j_call: TRBJ1-1
d_call: TRBD1
clone_size: few
v_call: TRBV5-1
cdr3_length: 16
cdr3_aa: CASSSIIGGPGTEAFF
cdr3_nt: TGCGCCAGCAGCTCCATTATAGGGGGCCCGGGCACTGAAGCTTTCTTT

j_call: TRBJ1-5
d_call: -
clone_size: few
v_call: TRBV4-3
cdr3_length: 16
cdr3_aa: CASSQDRTVLNQPQHF
cdr3_nt: TGCGCCAGCAGCCAAGATCGGACAGTGCTCAATCAGCCCCAGCATTTT

j_call: TRBJ1-1
d_call: -
clone_size: few
v_call: TRBV5-5
cdr3_length: 11
cdr3_aa: CASSLESEAFF
cdr3_nt: TGTGCCAGCAGCTTGGAAAGCGAAGCTTTCTTT

j_call: TRBJ2-3
d_call: -
clone_size: few
v_call: TRBV5-4
cdr3_length: 14
cdr3_aa: CASSLGGGSDTQYF
cdr3_nt: TGTGCCAGCAGCTTGGGTGGGGGGTCAGATACGCAGTATTTT

j_call: TRBJ2-7
d_call: TRBD1
clone_size: few
v_call: TRBV9
cdr3_length: 15
cdr3_aa: CASSVAQGISYEQYF
cdr3_nt: TGTGCCAGCAGCGTAGCACAGGGGATCTCCTACGAGCAGTACTTC

j_call: TRBJ1-1
d_call: -
clone_size: few
v_call: TRBV16
cdr3_length: 13
cdr3_aa: CASSTDKVTEAFF
cdr3_nt: TGTGCCAGCAGCACGGACAAGGTGACTGAAGCTTTCTTT

j_call: TRBJ1-3
d_call: -
clone_size: few
v_call: TRBV30
cdr3_length: 13
cdr3_aa: CAWEAGRRNTIYF
cdr3_nt: TGTGCCTGGGAGGCGGGACGGAGAAACACCATATATTTT

j_call: TRBJ2-5
d_call: TRBD1
clone_size: -
v_call: TRBV29-1
cdr3_length: 14
cdr3_aa: CSVAGGTGGETQYF
cdr3_nt: TGCAGCGTTGCCGGGGGGACAGGGGGAGAGACCCAGTACTTC

j_call: TRBJ2-3
d_call: TRBD2
clone_size: -
v_call: TRBV28
cdr3_length: 15
cdr3_aa: CASSLPPSGLDTQYF
cdr3_nt: TGTGCCAGCAGTTTACCCCCTAGCGGGCTTGATACGCAGTATTTT

j_call: TRBJ2-7
d_call: TRBD1
clone_size: few
v_call: TRBV28
cdr3_length: 15
cdr3_aa: CASSRMGQGRYEQYF
cdr3_nt: TGTGCCAGCAGCAGGATGGGACAGGGAAGGTACGAGCAGTACTTC

j_call: TRBJ1-5
d_call: TRBD1
clone_size: -
v_call: TRBV2
cdr3_length: 14
cdr3_aa: CASSDPLGGQPQHF
cdr3_nt: TGTGCCAGCAGTGATCCTTTAGGGGGCCAGCCCCAGCATTTT

j_call: TRBJ2-2
d_call: TRBD1
clone_size: few
v_call: TRBV9
cdr3_length: 16
cdr3_aa: CASSAGQGTNTGELFF
cdr3_nt: TGTGCCAGCAGCGCAGGACAGGGAACGAACACCGGGGAGCTGTTTTTT

j_call: TRBJ1-5
d_call: -
clone_size: -
v_call: TRBV20-1
cdr3_length: 11
cdr3_aa: CSAAGKQPQHF
cdr3_nt: TGCAGTGCCGCAGGGAAACAGCCCCAGCATTTT

j_call: TRBJ2-3
d_call: -
clone_size: -
v_call: TRBV7-2
cdr3_length: 15
cdr3_aa: CASSLVGGDTDTQYF
cdr3_nt: TGTGCCAGCAGCCTCGTCGGCGGAGACACAGATACGCAGTATTTT

j_call: TRBJ2-1
d_call: TRBD1
clone_size: few
v_call: TRBV6-5
cdr3_length: 15
cdr3_aa: CASSFTGAPYNEQFF
cdr3_nt: TGTGCCAGCAGTTTCACAGGGGCTCCTTACAATGAGCAGTTCTTC

j_call: TRBJ1-1
d_call: TRBD1
clone_size: -
v_call: TRBV7-9
cdr3_length: 15
cdr3_aa: CASSFNRGENTEAFF
cdr3_nt: TGTGCCAGCAGCTTCAACAGGGGCGAGAACACTGAAGCTTTCTTT

j_call: TRBJ2-1
d_call: TRBD1
clone_size: few
v_call: TRBV4-1
cdr3_length: 17
cdr3_aa: CASSHPWGRGLGNEQFF
cdr3_nt: TGCGCCAGCAGCCACCCCTGGGGCAGGGGGCTGGGGAATGAGCAGTTCTTC

j_call: TRBJ1-5
d_call: -
clone_size: many
v_call: TRBV12-5
cdr3_length: 13
cdr3_aa: CASATEGNQPQHF
cdr3_nt: TGTGCTAGTGCCACCGAGGGAAATCAGCCCCAGCATTTT

j_call: TRBJ2-1
d_call: -
clone_size: -
v_call: TRBV5-1
cdr3_length: 16
cdr3_aa: CASSLGRDRQYNEQFF
cdr3_nt: TGCGCCAGCAGCTTGGGCCGTGACAGGCAATACAATGAGCAGTTCTTC

j_call: TRBJ2-5
d_call: TRBD2
clone_size: few
v_call: TRBV5-1
cdr3_length: 12
cdr3_aa: CASRGLQETQYF
cdr3_nt: TGCGCCAGCAGGGGACTACAAGAGACCCAGTACTTC

j_call: TRBJ1-1
d_call: -
clone_size: few
v_call: TRBV5-4
cdr3_length: 15
cdr3_aa: CASSSPGVRNTEAFF
cdr3_nt: TGTGCCAGCAGTTCACCGGGGGTCCGGAACACTGAAGCTTTCTTT

j_call: TRBJ1-1
d_call: -
clone_size: -
v_call: TRBV5-1
cdr3_length: 14
cdr3_aa: CASSPDRPNTEAFF
cdr3_nt: TGCGCCAGCAGCCCGGACAGACCGAACACTGAAGCTTTCTTT

j_call: TRBJ1-1
d_call: -
clone_size: few
v_call: TRBV7-9
cdr3_length: 13
cdr3_aa: CASSLDGDTEAFF
cdr3_nt: TGTGCCAGCAGCCTTGACGGAGACACTGAAGCTTTCTTT

j_call: TRBJ1-6
d_call: TRBD1
clone_size: once
v_call: TRBV6-1
cdr3_length: 14
cdr3_aa: CASSWGQGGTPLHF
cdr3_nt: TGTGCCAGCAGTTGGGGACAGGGAGGAACACCCCTCCACTTT

j_call: TRBJ1-3
d_call: TRBD1
clone_size: few
v_call: TRBV14
cdr3_length: 15
cdr3_aa: CASSRTGDRGNTIYF
cdr3_nt: TGTGCCAGCAGCCGAACAGGGGACCGTGGAAACACCATATATTTT

j_call: TRBJ2-3
d_call: -
clone_size: few
v_call: TRBV7-2
cdr3_length: 15
cdr3_aa: CASSSPGHLTDTQYF
cdr3_nt: TGTGCCAGCAGCTCGCCGGGACACCTCACAGATACGCAGTATTTT